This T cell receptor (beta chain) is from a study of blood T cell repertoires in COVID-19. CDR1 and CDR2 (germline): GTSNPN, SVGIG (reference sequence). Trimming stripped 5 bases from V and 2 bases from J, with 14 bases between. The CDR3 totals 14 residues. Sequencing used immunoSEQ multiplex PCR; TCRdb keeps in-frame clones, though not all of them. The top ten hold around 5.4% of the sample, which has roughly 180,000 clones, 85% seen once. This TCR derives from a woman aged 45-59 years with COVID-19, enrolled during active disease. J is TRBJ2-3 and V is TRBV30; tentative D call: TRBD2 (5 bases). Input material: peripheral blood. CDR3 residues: CAWATSGHTDTQYF. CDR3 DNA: TGTGCCTGGGCTACCAGCGGCCACACAGATACGCAGTATTTT.